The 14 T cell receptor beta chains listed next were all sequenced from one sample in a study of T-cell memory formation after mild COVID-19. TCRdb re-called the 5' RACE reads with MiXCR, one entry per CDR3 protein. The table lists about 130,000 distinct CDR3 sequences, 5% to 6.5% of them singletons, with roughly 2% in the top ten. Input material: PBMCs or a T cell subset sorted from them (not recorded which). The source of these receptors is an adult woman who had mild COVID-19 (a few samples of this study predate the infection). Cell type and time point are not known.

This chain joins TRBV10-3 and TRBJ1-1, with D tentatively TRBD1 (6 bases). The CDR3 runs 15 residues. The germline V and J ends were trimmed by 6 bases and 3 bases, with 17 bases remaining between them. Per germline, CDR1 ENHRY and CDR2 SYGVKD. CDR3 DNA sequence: TGTGCCATCAGGGTTACCGACAGGTGGGACACTGAAGCTTTCTTT. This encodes CAIRVTDRWDTEAFF.

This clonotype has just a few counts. CDR3 sequence reads: CASTQDRSTDTQYF. The DNA for the CDR3 is TGTGCCAGCACTCAGGACCGAAGCACAGATACGCAGTATTTT. V and J are TRBV25-1 and TRBJ2-3; D unclear. This CDR3 spans 14 amino acids. V was clipped by 7 bases and J by 0 bases, with 11 bases between them. The germline V gene encodes CDR1 MGHDK and CDR2 SYGVNS.

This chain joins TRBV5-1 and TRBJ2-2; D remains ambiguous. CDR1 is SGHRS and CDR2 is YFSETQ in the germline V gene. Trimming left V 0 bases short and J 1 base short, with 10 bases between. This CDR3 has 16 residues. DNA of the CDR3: TGCGCCAGCAGCTTGGATCACGGTGGGAACACCGGGGAGCTGTTTTTT. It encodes CASSLDHGGNTGELFF.

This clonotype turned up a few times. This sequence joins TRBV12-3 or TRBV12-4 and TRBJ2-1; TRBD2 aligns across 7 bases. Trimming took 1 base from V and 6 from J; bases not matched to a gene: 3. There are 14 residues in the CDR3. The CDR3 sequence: CASSLGGSLNEQFF. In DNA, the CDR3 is TGTGCCAGCAGTTTAGGCGGGAGTCTCAATGAGCAGTTCTTC.

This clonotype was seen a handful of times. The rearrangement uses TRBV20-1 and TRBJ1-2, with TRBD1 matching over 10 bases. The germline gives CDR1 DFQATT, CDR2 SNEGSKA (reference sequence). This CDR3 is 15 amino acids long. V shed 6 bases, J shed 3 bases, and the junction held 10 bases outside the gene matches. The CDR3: CSAKGSGTGDYGYTF. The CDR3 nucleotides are TGCAGTGCCAAGGGGTCGGGGACAGGGGACTATGGCTACACCTTC.

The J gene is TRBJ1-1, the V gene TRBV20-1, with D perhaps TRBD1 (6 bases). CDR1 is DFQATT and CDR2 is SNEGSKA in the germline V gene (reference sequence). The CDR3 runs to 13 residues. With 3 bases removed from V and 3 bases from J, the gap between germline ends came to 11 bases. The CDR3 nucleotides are TGCAGTGCTAGTAAAGGGGGGGACACTGAAGCTTTCTTT. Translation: CSASKGGDTEAFF.

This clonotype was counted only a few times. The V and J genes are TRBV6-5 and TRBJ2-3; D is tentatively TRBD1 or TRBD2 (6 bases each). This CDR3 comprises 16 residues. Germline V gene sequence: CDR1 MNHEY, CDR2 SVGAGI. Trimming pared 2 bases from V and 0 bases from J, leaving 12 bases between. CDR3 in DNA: TGTGCCAGCAGTTACCCGGGGGCAGGTAGCACAGATACGCAGTATTTT. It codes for CASSYPGAGSTDTQYF.

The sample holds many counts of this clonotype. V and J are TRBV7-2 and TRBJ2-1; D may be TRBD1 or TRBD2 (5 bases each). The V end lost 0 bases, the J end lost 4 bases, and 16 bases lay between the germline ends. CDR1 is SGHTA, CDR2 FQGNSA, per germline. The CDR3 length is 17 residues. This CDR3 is CASSLAGVGFGYNEQFF. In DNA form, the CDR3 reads TGTGCCAGCAGCTTAGCGGGGGTTGGGTTCGGGTACAATGAGCAGTTCTTC.

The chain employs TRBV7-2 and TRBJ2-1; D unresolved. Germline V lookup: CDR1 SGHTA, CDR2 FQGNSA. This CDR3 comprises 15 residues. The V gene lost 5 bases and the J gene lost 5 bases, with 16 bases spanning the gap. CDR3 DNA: TGTGCCAGCAGCCCCCCGGGCCTCCGACACAATGAGCAGTTCTTC. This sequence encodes CASSPPGLRHNEQFF.

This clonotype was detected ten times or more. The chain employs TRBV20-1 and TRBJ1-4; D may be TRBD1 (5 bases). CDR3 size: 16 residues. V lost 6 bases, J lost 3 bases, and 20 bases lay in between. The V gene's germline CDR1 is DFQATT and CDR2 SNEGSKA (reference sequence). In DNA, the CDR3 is TGCAGTGCGCGATTGGGGCCGCTTGTGTCTAATGAAAAACTGTTTTTT. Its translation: CSARLGPLVSNEKLFF.

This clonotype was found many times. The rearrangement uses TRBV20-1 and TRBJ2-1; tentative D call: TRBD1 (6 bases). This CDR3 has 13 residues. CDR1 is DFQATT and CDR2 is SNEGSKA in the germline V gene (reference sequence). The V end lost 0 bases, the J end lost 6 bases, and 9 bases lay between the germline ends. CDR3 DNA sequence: TGCAGTGCTAGAGACAGGGGTGGCAATGAGCAGTTCTTC. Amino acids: CSARDRGGNEQFF.

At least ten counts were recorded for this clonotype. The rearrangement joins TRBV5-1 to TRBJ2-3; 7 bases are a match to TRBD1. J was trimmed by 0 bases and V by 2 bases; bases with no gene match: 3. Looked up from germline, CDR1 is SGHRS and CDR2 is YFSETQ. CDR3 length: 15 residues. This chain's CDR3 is CASSFRQGSTDTQYF. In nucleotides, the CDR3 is TGCGCCAGCAGCTTCCGACAGGGAAGCACAGATACGCAGTATTTT. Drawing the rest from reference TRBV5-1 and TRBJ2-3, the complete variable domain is KAGVTQTPRYLIKTRGQQVTLSCSPISGHRSVSWYQQTPGQGLQFLFEYFSETQRNKGNFPGRFSGRQFSNSRSEMNVSTLELGDSALYLCASSFRQGSTDTQYFGPGTRLTVL.

The CDR3 reads CASSEYGEQFF. In nucleotides, the CDR3 is TGTGCCAGCAGTGAGTATGGTGAGCAGTTCTTC. This chain uses TRBV12-3 or TRBV12-4 with TRBJ2-1; no firm D call. The CDR3 loop spans 11 amino acids. V shed 5 bases and J shed 9 bases, with 8 bases lying between them.

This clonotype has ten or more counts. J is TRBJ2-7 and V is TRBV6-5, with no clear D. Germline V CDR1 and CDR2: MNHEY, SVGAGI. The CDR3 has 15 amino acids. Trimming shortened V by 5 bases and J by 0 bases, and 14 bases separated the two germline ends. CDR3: CASSPTETFSYEQYF. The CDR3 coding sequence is TGTGCCAGCAGTCCAACAGAGACCTTCTCCTACGAGCAGTACTTC.